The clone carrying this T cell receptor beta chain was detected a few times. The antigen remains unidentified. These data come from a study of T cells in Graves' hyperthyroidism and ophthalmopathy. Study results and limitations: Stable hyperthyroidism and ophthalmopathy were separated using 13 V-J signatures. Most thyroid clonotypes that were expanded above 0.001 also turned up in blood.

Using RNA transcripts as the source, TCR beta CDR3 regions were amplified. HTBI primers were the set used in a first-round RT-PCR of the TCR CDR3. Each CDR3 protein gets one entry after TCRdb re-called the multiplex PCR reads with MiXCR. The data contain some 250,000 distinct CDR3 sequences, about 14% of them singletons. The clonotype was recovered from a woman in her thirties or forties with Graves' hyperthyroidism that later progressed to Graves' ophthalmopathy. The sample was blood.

The CDR3 DNA follows: TGTGCCAGCAGCTTAAGAGCGGGGGCTCTTGGGGATACGCAGTATTTT. Its translation is CASSLRAGALGDTQYF. The J gene is TRBJ2-3, the V gene TRBV7-3; the match to TRBD2 covers 8 bases. Germline V gene lookup returns CDR1 SGHTA and CDR2 FQGTGA. V was clipped by 1 base and J by 6 bases; unmatched bases: 9. The CDR3 runs 16 residues.